The 27 T cell receptor beta chains reported below all come from one sample, sequenced in a study of blood T cell repertoires in COVID-19. Produced via immunoSEQ multiplex PCR; TCRdb's table is partial and in-frame only. Among 120,000 or so clones, 80% were seen once, and the ten largest hold 16%. Sample: peripheral blood. These receptors came from a man aged 55 to 70 with active or convalescent COVID-19.

The count of this clone is one. CDR3 sequence reads: CASSKGTGRVNTEQFF. The CDR3 nucleotides are TGTGCCAGCAGCAAGGGGACAGGCAGGGTAAACACTGAGCAGTTCTTC. The chain combines TRBV7-6 with TRBJ2-1, with 8 positions matching TRBD1. This CDR3 comprises 16 residues. The germline CDR1 and CDR2 sequences are SGHVS and FNYEAQ. V shed 5 bases and J 9 bases; nucleotides not matched to a gene: 15.

The chain joins TRBV4-2 to TRBJ2-3; D is perhaps TRBD2 (5 bases). CDR1 LGHNA and CDR2 YNFKEQ come from the germline V gene. Trimming took off 6 bases at V and 6 bases at J, with 19 bases between the two ends. CDR3 length equals 15 residues. CDR3 amino acids: CASRLDYAQGDTQYF. The CDR3 region has the DNA TGTGCCAGCAGGCTAGACTATGCTCAAGGGGATACGCAGTATTTT.

The chain joins TRBV4-2 to TRBJ2-7; possible D gene TRBD2, 5 bases. This CDR3 contains 15 residues. V was cut by 6 bases and J by 7 bases, with 22 bases left in between. Germline V gives CDR1 LGHNA, CDR2 YNFKEQ. The CDR3 DNA reads as TGTGCCAGCAGTCGGCGGCCTAGCAGTGGCAATGAGCAGTACTTC. Amino acid sequence: CASSRRPSSGNEQYF.

The chain employs TRBV3-1 (or the pseudogene TRBV3-2) and TRBJ1-1; TRBD1 agrees at 10 bases. Germline V gene sequence: CDR1 LGHDT, CDR2 YNNKEL (reference sequence). The ends lost 4 bases at V and 3 bases at J; junction bases unmatched: 5. The CDR3 spans 15 residues. This chain's CDR3 is CASSPDRGRDTEAFF. CDR3 DNA: TGTGCCAGCAGCCCGGACAGGGGGAGGGACACTGAAGCTTTCTTT.

Written as DNA, the CDR3 is TGTGCCAGCAGTGAACCGGGACACGGAAGTAATGAGCAGTTCTTC. Translation: CASSEPGHGSNEQFF. The chain carries TRBV6-1 and TRBJ2-1; tentatively, D is TRBD1 (6 bases). The germline gives CDR1 MNHNS, CDR2 SASEGT. V shed 2 bases and J shed 7 bases, with 15 bases lying between them. The CDR3 runs 15 residues.

This clone was detected a few times. The chain couples TRBV9 to TRBJ1-3; possible D gene TRBD1, 5 bases. CDR1 SGDLS and CDR2 YYNGEE come from the germline V gene. Trimming pared 6 bases from V and 3 bases from J, leaving 10 bases between. The CDR3 has 13 amino acids. In DNA form, the CDR3 reads TGTGCCAGCACCAGGGTTCATGGAAACACCATATATTTT. Translation: CASTRVHGNTIYF.

CDR3 amino acids: CASSYPTGPYGYTF. The CDR3 nucleotides read TGTGCCAGCAGTTACCCCACAGGGCCCTATGGCTACACCTTC. The rearrangement joins TRBV6-2 or TRBV6-3 to TRBJ1-2; tentative D call: TRBD1 (6 bases). The CDR3 is 14 residues long. V lost 2 bases and J lost 4, with 11 bases in between. The V gene's germline CDR1 is MNHEY and CDR2 SVGEGT.

This clone was counted a few times. The chain carries TRBV5-4 and TRBJ2-2; 8 bases agree with TRBD2. The CDR3 has 16 amino acids. The V gene's germline CDR1 is SGHNT and CDR2 YYREEE (reference sequence). V lost 3 bases and J lost 0; bases outside the gene matches: 4. The CDR3 DNA follows: TGTGCCAGCAGCTACGGACTAGCCCCGAACACCGGGGAGCTGTTTTTT. Translated, it gives CASSYGLAPNTGELFF.

The V and J genes are TRBV10-3 and TRBJ2-1; TRBD2 matches 8 bases. The CDR3 length is 15 residues. Trimming took 4 bases from V and 2 from J; bases not matched to a gene: 4. Germline CDR1 is ENHRY and CDR2 is SYGVKD. The CDR3 coding sequence is TGTGCCATCAGTGTCCGAGCGGGAGCCTACAATGAGCAGTTCTTC. Translated, it gives CAISVRAGAYNEQFF.

The chain has TRBV5-5 and TRBJ2-7; D might be TRBD1 (6 bases). From germline, CDR1 is SGHKS and CDR2 YYEKEE (reference sequence). Deletions cut 4 bases from V and 3 bases from J, with 17 bases between. The CDR3 spans 15 residues. The CDR3 region has the DNA TGTGCCAGCAGCCCCAGAAGGGACAACTTCTACGAGCAGTACTTC. Encoded protein: CASSPRRDNFYEQYF.

V gene TRBV2 combines with J gene TRBJ2-7; weak D call: TRBD1 (7 bases). The CDR3 spans 14 residues. The V and J ends lost 6 bases and 4 bases respectively, with 16 bases between them. Per the germline V gene, CDR1 is SNHLY and CDR2 is FYNNEI. The CDR3 spells CASSPRGAFYEQYF. In nucleotides, the CDR3 is TGTGCCAGCAGCCCCAGGGGGGCCTTTTACGAGCAGTACTTC.

This clone was observed once. The chain couples TRBV6-5 to TRBJ2-4; D possibly corresponds to TRBD1 (6 bases). The CDR3 has 14 residues. CDR1 MNHEY and CDR2 SVGAGI come from the germline V gene. V was shortened by 6 bases and J by 5 bases, with 14 bases between the two germline ends. The CDR3 loop is CASSDTGWENIQYF. DNA of the CDR3: TGTGCCAGCAGCGATACAGGGTGGGAAAACATTCAGTACTTC.

The chain has TRBV18 and TRBJ1-2; tentatively, D is TRBD1 (6 bases). Trimming left V 2 bases short and J 0 bases short, with 10 bases between. The CDR3 totals 15 residues. The germline V gene encodes CDR1 KGHSH and CDR2 LQKENI. This chain's CDR3 is CASSPRTVANYGYTF. CDR3 sequence (DNA): TGTGCCAGCTCACCAAGGACAGTTGCTAACTATGGCTACACCTTC. The full variable domain, its missing parts supplied by reference TRBV18 and TRBJ1-2, is NAGVMQNPRHLVRRRGQEARLRCSPMKGHSHVYWYRQLPEEGLKFMVYLQKENIIDESGMPKERFSAEFPKEGPSILRIQQVVRGDSAAYFCASSPRTVANYGYTFGSGTRLTVV.

The rearrangement uses TRBV10-3 and TRBJ2-2, with a possible D match to TRBD2 (6 bases). V lost 4 bases, J lost 0 bases, and 9 bases lay in between. CDR1 and CDR2 from the germline V gene are ENHRY and SYGVKD. The CDR3 spans 15 residues. CDR3: CAISAQRANTGELFF. The CDR3 DNA reads TGTGCCATCAGTGCCCAGCGGGCGAACACCGGGGAGCTGTTTTTT.

The chain uses TRBV27 and TRBJ2-7, with a weak D call TRBD2 (5 bases). The CDR3 runs 11 residues. Germline V gene sequence: CDR1 MNHEY, CDR2 SMNVEV (reference sequence). The germline V and J ends were trimmed by 6 bases and 3 bases, with 6 bases remaining between them. CDR3 residues: CASRLGYEQYF. The CDR3 DNA reads TGTGCCAGCAGACTAGGCTACGAGCAGTACTTC.

This clone has a single count. V and J are TRBV6-5 and TRBJ2-5, with no clear D. The CDR3 loop spans 11 amino acids. Trimming cost V 7 bases and J 1 base, with 4 bases left between them. Germline V gives CDR1 MNHEY, CDR2 SVGAGI. The CDR3 nucleotides read TGTGCCAGCACCTCCCAAGAGACCCAGTACTTC. Translated, it gives CASTSQETQYF.

CDR3 region: CASSLDYSGNTIYF. Written as DNA, the CDR3 is TGTGCCAGCAGCTTGGACTACTCTGGAAACACCATATATTTT. This chain links TRBV5-6 with TRBJ1-3; D unresolved. Per the germline V gene, CDR1 is SGHDT and CDR2 is YYEEEE. The V and J ends lost 0 bases and 0 bases respectively, with 4 bases between them. CDR3 length: 14 residues. Full variable domain (rest looked up from reference TRBV5-6 and TRBJ1-3): DAGVTQSPTHLIKTRGQQVTLRCSPKSGHDTVSWYQQALGQGPQFIFQYYEEEERQRGNFPDRFSGHQFPNYSSELNVNALLLGDSALYLCASSLDYSGNTIYFGEGSWLTVV.

The chain employs TRBV4-3 and TRBJ2-2, with TRBD1 matching over 7 bases. Germline-derived CDR1 and CDR2 are LGHNA and YSLEER. This CDR3 comprises 17 residues. With 2 bases clipped from V and 0 bases from J, the junction kept 6 bases outside the gene matches. For the CDR3, the DNA is TGCGCCAGCAGCCAAAGGGGGACAGAGTCGAACACCGGGGAGCTGTTTTTT. Translating it yields CASSQRGTESNTGELFF.

This sequence joins TRBV30 and TRBJ2-3; 7 nucleotides line up with TRBD1. The V gene's germline CDR1 is GTSNPN and CDR2 SVGIG (reference sequence). The CDR3 has 15 residues. Trimming took 1 base from V and 0 from J; bases not matched to a gene: 4. The chain's CDR3 is CAWSGDRTSTDTQYF. The CDR3 DNA reads as TGTGCCTGGAGTGGGGACAGAACTAGCACAGATACGCAGTATTTT.

This clone appeared a few times. The chain has TRBV7-9 and TRBJ1-6; possibly TRBD1 for D (5 bases). Per germline, CDR1 SEHNR and CDR2 FQNEAQ (reference sequence). The V end was cut by 5 bases, the J end by 7 bases, with 18 bases between. CDR3 length equals 16 residues. The CDR3 DNA reads as TGTGCCAGCAGCCCCGCCCGGGGGGAAAGGAATTCACCCCTCCACTTT. Protein product: CASSPARGERNSPLHF.

The chain is built from TRBV24-1 and TRBJ2-1, with 11 bases identical to TRBD2. V was pared by 2 bases and J by 4 bases, with 6 bases of the junction left unmatched. The germline V gene encodes CDR1 KGHDR and CDR2 SFDVKD. The length of the CDR3 is 17 residues. For the CDR3, the DNA is TGTGCCACCAGTGATTCGCTGGGACTAGCGGCATACAATGAGCAGTTCTTC. Protein sequence: CATSDSLGLAAYNEQFF.

The chain recombines TRBV2 with TRBJ1-1; D gene unclear. Germline-derived CDR1 and CDR2 are SNHLY and FYNNEI. This CDR3 is built from 12 residues. V lost 5 bases and J lost 3, with 7 bases in between. The DNA for the CDR3 is TGTGCCAGCAGTCGTTCTTACACTGAAGCTTTCTTT. This codes for CASSRSYTEAFF.

This clone turned up a few times. V usage is TRBV19 and J usage is TRBJ2-4; perhaps TRBD2 as D (7 bases). Trimming cost V 5 bases and J 0 bases, with 23 bases left between them. This CDR3 spans 19 amino acids. In germline, CDR1 is LNHDA, CDR2 SQIVND (reference sequence). CDR3: CASSSAGAGDLLAKNIQYF. CDR3 DNA: TGTGCCAGTAGTTCGGCGGGGGCGGGAGATCTCTTAGCCAAAAACATTCAGTACTTC.

This clone was seen more than once but under ten times. The V and J genes are TRBV3-1 (or the pseudogene TRBV3-2) and TRBJ1-1; 7 bases agree with TRBD1. Per germline, CDR1 LGHDT and CDR2 YNNKEL (reference sequence). V lost 3 bases, J lost 1 base, and 8 bases stayed unmatched. The CDR3 covers 16 residues. The CDR3 loop is CASSQGLQGPNTEAFF. The CDR3 DNA sequence: TGTGCCAGCAGCCAGGGATTACAGGGGCCGAACACTGAAGCTTTCTTT.

The chain carries TRBV11-2 and TRBJ2-5, with D possibly matching TRBD1 (5 bases). Germline V lookup: CDR1 SGHAT, CDR2 FQNNGV. The CDR3 spans 16 residues. The V and J ends lost 1 base and 0 bases respectively, with 12 bases between them. This CDR3 reads CASSLVGGANQETQYF. The CDR3, as DNA: TGTGCCAGCAGCTTAGTAGGTGGGGCTAACCAAGAGACCCAGTACTTC.

This clone was recorded once. The rearrangement joins TRBV29-1 to TRBJ2-1; 13 positions agree with TRBD2. Germline values: CDR1 SQVTM, CDR2 ANQGSEA. This CDR3 is built from 16 residues. With V trimmed by 6 bases and J by 8 bases, 13 bases remained unmatched. The CDR3 region has the DNA TGCAGCGTGGACAGGACTAGCGGGAGCTTTATGGATGAGCAGTTCTTC. Encoded protein: CSVDRTSGSFMDEQFF.

The chain employs TRBV18 and TRBJ2-7; D unresolved. Trimming cost V 3 bases and J 7 bases, with 7 bases left between them. Germline loops: CDR1 KGHSH, CDR2 LQKENI. This CDR3 comprises 11 residues. CDR3 in DNA: TGTGCCAGCTCACCTCAACATGAGCAGTACTTC. Protein sequence: CASSPQHEQYF.